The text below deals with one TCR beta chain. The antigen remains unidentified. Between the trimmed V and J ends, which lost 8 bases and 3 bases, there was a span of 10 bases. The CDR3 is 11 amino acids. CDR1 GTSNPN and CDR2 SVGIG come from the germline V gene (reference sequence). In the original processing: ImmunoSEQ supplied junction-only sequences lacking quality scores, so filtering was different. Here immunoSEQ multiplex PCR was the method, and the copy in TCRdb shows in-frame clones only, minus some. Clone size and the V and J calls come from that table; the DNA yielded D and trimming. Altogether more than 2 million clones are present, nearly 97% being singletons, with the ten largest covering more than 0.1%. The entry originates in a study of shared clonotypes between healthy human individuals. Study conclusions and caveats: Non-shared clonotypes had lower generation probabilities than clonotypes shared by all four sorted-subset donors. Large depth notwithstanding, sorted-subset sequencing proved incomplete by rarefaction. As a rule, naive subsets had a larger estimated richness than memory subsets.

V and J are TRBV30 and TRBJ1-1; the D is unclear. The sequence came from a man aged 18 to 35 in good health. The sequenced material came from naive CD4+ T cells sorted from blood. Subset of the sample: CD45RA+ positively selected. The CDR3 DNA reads TGTGCCCAAGCGAGGGACACTGAAGCTTTCTTT. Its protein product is CAQARDTEAFF.